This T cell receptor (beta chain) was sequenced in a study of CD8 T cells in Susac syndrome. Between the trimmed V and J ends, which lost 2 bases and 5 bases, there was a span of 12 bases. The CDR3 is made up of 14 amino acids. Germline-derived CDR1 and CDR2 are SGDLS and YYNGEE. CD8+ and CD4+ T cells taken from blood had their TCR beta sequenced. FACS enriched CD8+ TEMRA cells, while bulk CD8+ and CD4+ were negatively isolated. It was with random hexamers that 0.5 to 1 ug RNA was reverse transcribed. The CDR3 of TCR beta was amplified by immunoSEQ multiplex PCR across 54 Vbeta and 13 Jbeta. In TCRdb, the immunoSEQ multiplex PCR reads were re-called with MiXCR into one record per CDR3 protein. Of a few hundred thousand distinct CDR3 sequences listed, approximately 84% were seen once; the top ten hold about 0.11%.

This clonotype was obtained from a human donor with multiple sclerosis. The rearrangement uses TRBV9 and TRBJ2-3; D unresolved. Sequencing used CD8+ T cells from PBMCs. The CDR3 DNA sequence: TGTGCCAGCAGCGTTAGTGGGTTAGGAGATACGCAGTATTTT. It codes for CASSVSGLGDTQYF.